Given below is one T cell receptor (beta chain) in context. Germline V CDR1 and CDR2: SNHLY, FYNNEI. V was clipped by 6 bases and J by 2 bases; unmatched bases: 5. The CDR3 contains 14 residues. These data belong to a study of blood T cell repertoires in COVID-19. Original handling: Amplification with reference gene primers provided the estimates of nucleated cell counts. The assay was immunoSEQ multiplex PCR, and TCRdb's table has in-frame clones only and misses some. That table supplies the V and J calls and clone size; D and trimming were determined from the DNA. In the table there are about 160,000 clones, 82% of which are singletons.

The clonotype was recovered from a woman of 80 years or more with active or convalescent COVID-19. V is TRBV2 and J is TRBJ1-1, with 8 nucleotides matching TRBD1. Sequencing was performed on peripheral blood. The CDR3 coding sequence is TGTGCCAGCAGCTGGGACAGGAGAAACACTGAAGCTTTCTTT. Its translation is CASSWDRRNTEAFF.